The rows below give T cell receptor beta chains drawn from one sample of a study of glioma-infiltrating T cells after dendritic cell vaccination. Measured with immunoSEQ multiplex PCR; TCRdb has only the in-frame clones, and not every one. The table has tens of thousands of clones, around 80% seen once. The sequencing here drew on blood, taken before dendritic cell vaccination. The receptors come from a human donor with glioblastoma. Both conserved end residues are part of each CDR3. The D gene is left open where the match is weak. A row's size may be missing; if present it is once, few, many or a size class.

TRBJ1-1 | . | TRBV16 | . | TGTGCCAGCAGCCAATCCTACGGGAACACTGAAGCTTTCTTT | CASSQSYGNTEAFF
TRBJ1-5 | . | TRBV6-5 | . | TGTGCCAGCAGTTTTGGAGGGGTTGTGGGTCAGCCCCAGCATTTT | CASSFGGVVGQPQHF
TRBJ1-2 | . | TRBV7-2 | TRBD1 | TGTGCCAGCAGCTTTGGGGGACAGGCGAACCTCTATGGCTACACCTTC | CASSFGGQANLYGYTF
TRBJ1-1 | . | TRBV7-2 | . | TGTGCCAGCAGCTTACCCGGAGACACTGAAGCTTTCTTT | CASSLPGDTEAFF
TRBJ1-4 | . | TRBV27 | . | TGTGCCAGCAGTCACTCTAATGAAAAACTGTTTTTT | CASSHSNEKLFF
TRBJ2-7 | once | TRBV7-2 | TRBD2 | TGTGCCAGCAGCCCAAGAAGGGAGGGCCTCTACGAGCAGTACTTC | CASSPRREGLYEQYF
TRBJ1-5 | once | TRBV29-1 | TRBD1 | TGCAGCGTTGGGACAGGTGGCAATCAGCCCCAGCATTTT | CSVGTGGNQPQHF
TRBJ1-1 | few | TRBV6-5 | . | TGTGCCAGCTTATCCGGGGGAGAGTGGACTGAAGCTTTCTTT | CASLSGGEWTEAFF
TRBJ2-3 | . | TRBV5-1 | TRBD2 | TGCGCCAGCAGCTTGGGGGCTAGCGGGCACACAGATACGCAGTATTTT | CASSLGASGHTDTQYF
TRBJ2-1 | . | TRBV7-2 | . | TGTGCCAGCAGCTTAGACCGGTATGAGCAGTTCTTC | CASSLDRYEQFF
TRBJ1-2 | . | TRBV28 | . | TGTGCCAGCATTTCCTTACGGGTTTTCCCCCGGAATGGCTACACCTTC | CASISLRVFPRNGYTF